The present T cell receptor beta chain was sequenced within a study of T-cell memory formation after mild COVID-19 (dated by TCRdb to the early 2020s). Background for the entire study: Most TCR sequence clusters were specific to one of the two donors. In two donors, T-cell clones that expanded and contracted after mild COVID-19 were followed by sequencing TCRalpha and TCRbeta repertoires longitudinally. Two young, previously healthy adult volunteers, one female and one male, were included in the cohort.

Data came from an Illumina NovaSeq 6000. TCRalpha and TCRbeta cDNA libraries were constructed by 5'RACE with constant-segment primers, with sample barcodes and unique molecular identifiers being introduced. Trizol reagent was used to extract RNA from every sample. Libraries were amplified in two PCR steps, with a second sample barcode and Illumina TruSeq adapters added in the second step. The libraries were sequenced on an Illumina NovaSeq using 2 x 150 bp paired-end reads. Concerning the study's data processing: With migec v1.2.7, reads were demultiplexed and then collapsed into UMI-guided consensus sequences. Using mixcr v2.1.11, the UMI consensuses were aligned to TRA and TRB V and J templates and assembled into clonotypes. Expanded or contracted clonotypes were those called significant by both edgeR and NoisET, with noise models trained on biological replicates. edgeR calls used a false discovery rate-adjusted p below 0.01 and a log2 fold-change threshold of 1. As an exploratory analysis of dynamics, PCA with hierarchical clustering was applied to max-normalized trajectories of the 1000 most abundant clonotypes. Separately sequenced CD4+ and CD8+ repertoires were used to assign a CD4 or CD8 phenotype to each responding clone. The public reads were run again by TCRdb, first through fastp at Q25 and then through MiXCR, and only productive beta chains were kept. Every entry covers one CDR3 protein and lists the most common genes and DNA from its rows. These V and J calls are TCRdb output, not the study's own analysis. This sample gives 500,000 to 650,000 distinct CDR3 sequences in total; about 20% of them show up just once. The ten largest clones represent roughly 8.3% of the sample.

The CDR3 has 14 amino acids, counting the end cysteine and phenylalanine. Only the CDR3 region is kept as DNA, spanning 42 bases read in frame from base 1. Looking up the germline V gene yields CDR1 SGDLS and CDR2 YYNGEE. The V end gives up 0 bases and the J end 5 bases, leaving 3 bases in the junction not matched to a gene. Study-level results and caveats: SARS-CoV-2 specificity was not confirmed for the second-wave clones peaking on day 37. Only a couple of mild cases were covered by the study, and larger cohorts that include severe cases with pre-infection samples were considered necessary. Contracting CD4+ clones were found mainly in CM and EM memory subsets, while CD8+ clones were enriched in EMRA. Some responding clones were detected in pre-infection memory, which suggested that pre-existing cross-reactive memory T cells had joined the SARS-CoV-2 response. From day 15 to 85, contracting clones showed balanced CD4/CD8 phenotypes, whereas a second wave of clones that expanded from day 15 to 37 leaned towards CD4+.

This clonotype was found a few times. The clone's antigen remains unknown. No base qualities exist here, and no much larger clone lies one base off it. PBMCs were isolated by Ficoll-Paque density gradient centrifugation. This chain joins TRBV9 to TRBJ1-1; TRBD1 fits 8 bases in the junction. The sequencing sample was made of PBMCs or a T cell subset sorted from them (not recorded which). The receptor comes from an adult woman who had mild COVID-19 (a few samples of this study predate the infection). The sample titles of this study are shuffled in the database, so cell type and time point are left out; the donor was told from shared clones. CDR3 loop: CASSVGTGKTEAFF. The DNA sequence follows: TGTGCCAGCAGCGTAGGGACAGGGAAAACTGAAGCTTTCTTT.